The 26 T cell receptor beta chains reported below all come from one sample, sequenced in a study of T cell repertoires in cytomegalovirus infection. TCRdb called the reads again in MiXCR, with one record for every CDR3 protein. Of approximately 1,000,000 distinct CDR3 sequences listed, 31% are singletons. Antigens for these TCRs are unknown. Source: cultured CD8+ T cells from PBMCs, taken from culture after CMV antigen stimulation. Receptors originate from a human donor in good health (CMV status not recorded). Some clones in this sample may be carry-over from other donors' samples.

The V call is TRBV7-9, the J call TRBJ2-7; D uncertain. Germline CDR1 and CDR2: SEHNR and FQNEAQ (reference sequence). The CDR3 spans 17 residues. Trimming removed 5 bases from V and 3 bases from J, with 23 bases in between. CDR3 DNA sequence: TGTGCCAGCAGCCCCTTGGGTTACCTGAAGGAGAACTACGAGCAGTACTTC. Its protein product is CASSPLGYLKENYEQYF.

This clonotype was detected a few times. The rearrangement uses TRBV6-2 or TRBV6-3 and TRBJ2-7, with D perhaps matching TRBD1 (6 bases). Trimming cost V 6 bases and J 5 bases, with 26 bases left between them. CDR3 length: 17 residues. Per the germline V gene, CDR1 is MNHEY and CDR2 is SVGEGT. CDR3 nucleotides: TGTGCCAGCAGCACACCCGACGGGCCCGGTGGGGGCGACGAGCAGTACGTC. Protein product: CASSTPDGPGGGDEQYV.

This clonotype was observed a few times. The rearrangement links TRBV7-6 to TRBJ2-6, with D possibly TRBD2 on 6 matching bases. V dropped 5 bases and J dropped 0 bases, with 20 bases sitting between them. Germline-derived CDR1 and CDR2 are SGHVS and FNYEAQ. This CDR3 is 19 amino acids long. The CDR3 loop reads CASSGNPGLENSGANVLTF. In DNA form, the CDR3 reads TGTGCCAGCAGCGGGAATCCGGGACTCGAGAACTCTGGGGCCAACGTCCTGACTTTC.

The CDR3 DNA is TGTGCCAGCAGCCTACTACCGGGACAGCGGGACATTCATTACGAGCAGTACTTC. Its translation: CASSLLPGQRDIHYEQYF. The chain links TRBV6-2 or TRBV6-3 to TRBJ2-7, with D perhaps given as TRBD1 or TRBD2 (7 bases each). The CDR3 is 18 residues long. V gave up 6 bases and J gave up 4 bases, with 28 bases separating them. Germline V lookup: CDR1 MNHEY, CDR2 SVGEGT.

This chain links TRBV5-1 with TRBJ2-2; the D gene is possibly TRBD2 (6 bases). The CDR3 runs 15 residues. Germline V CDR1 and CDR2: SGHRS, YFSETQ. Trimming cost V 0 bases and J 6 bases, with 12 bases left between them. CDR3 sequence (DNA): TGCGCCAGCAGCTTGGCCAGAGGAGGGTCCGGGGAGCTGTTTTTT. Residues: CASSLARGGSGELFF.

This clonotype was detected only a few times. The rearrangement links TRBV5-1 to TRBJ2-7, with 7 bases aligning to TRBD1. This CDR3 comprises 15 residues. Germline loops: CDR1 SGHRS, CDR2 YFSETQ. Losses at the gene ends were 4 bases for V and 5 bases for J; bases not matched to a gene: 12. The chain's CDR3 is CASSDPTGQVDEQYF. CDR3 coding DNA: TGCGCCAGCAGCGACCCGACTGGACAGGTTGACGAGCAGTACTTC.

The gene calls are TRBV18 and TRBJ2-5, with 9 bases identical to TRBD2. The CDR3 is 15 amino acids. CDR1 is KGHSH and CDR2 is LQKENI in the germline V gene. Losses at the gene ends were 2 bases for V and 1 base for J; bases not matched to a gene: 2. Written as DNA, the CDR3 is TGTGCCAGCTCACCAGATAGCGGGGGCCAAGAGACCCAGTACTTC. It translates to CASSPDSGGQETQYF.

This clonotype was seen more than once but under ten times. The V and J genes are TRBV12-3 or TRBV12-4 and TRBJ1-1; 12 nucleotides agree with TRBD1. The CDR3 totals 19 residues. V lost 3 bases, J lost 3 bases, and 14 bases stayed unmatched. The CDR3 loop reads CASSFLRPGQGAGDTEAFF. The CDR3 bases are TGTGCCAGCAGTTTTCTCCGTCCGGGACAGGGGGCGGGGGACACTGAAGCTTTCTTT.

This clonotype was found a few times. The chain carries TRBV25-1 and TRBJ2-5, with a possible D match to TRBD2 (6 bases). Germline V gene data show CDR1 as MGHDK and CDR2 as SYGVNS. Trimming removed 8 bases at V and 4 bases at J, with 14 bases between. The CDR3 loop spans 13 amino acids. CDR3 loop: CASRRNGGETQYF. CDR3 DNA: TGTGCCAGCCGCCGGAACGGGGGAGAGACCCAGTACTTC. Full variable domain (remainder filled in from reference TRBV25-1 and TRBJ2-5): EADIYQTPRYLVIGTGKKITLECSQTMGHDKMYWYQQDPGMELHLIHYSYGVNSTEKGDLSSESTVSRIRTEHFPLTLESARPSHTSQYLCASRRNGGETQYFGPGTRLLVL.

The V and J genes are TRBV19 and TRBJ2-7; D is possibly TRBD2 (5 bases). The germline V gene has CDR1 LNHDA and CDR2 SQIVND (reference sequence). This CDR3 contains 12 residues. The V end was cut by 1 base, the J end by 6 bases, with 7 bases between. CDR3 residues: CASSIGGLEQYF. CDR3 DNA: TGTGCCAGTAGTATAGGAGGGCTCGAGCAGTACTTC.

The chain has TRBV28 and TRBJ1-5; tentatively, D is TRBD1 (6 bases). The CDR3 has 15 amino acids. Deletions cut 1 base from V and 7 bases from J, with 14 bases between. Germline V gene lookup returns CDR1 MDHEN and CDR2 SYDVKM. This CDR3 is CASSLYMGAGQPQHF. The CDR3 DNA reads as TGTGCCAGCAGTTTATATATGGGGGCCGGGCAGCCCCAGCATTTT.

This chain connects TRBV6-5 to TRBJ2-1, with TRBD2 matching 12 bases. This CDR3 has 20 amino acids. Germline V gene data show CDR1 as MNHEY and CDR2 as SVGAGI. Trimming at V came to 2 bases and at J to 0 bases, leaving 11 bases not matched to a gene. Here the CDR3 DNA reads TGTGCCAGCAGTTACCCTAGACTAGCGGGGGACTCGAGCTCCTACAATGAGCAGTTCTTC. It specifies CASSYPRLAGDSSSYNEQFF.

The chain recombines TRBV19 with TRBJ2-2; no clear D gene. Germline V gene sequence: CDR1 LNHDA, CDR2 SQIVND (reference sequence). There are 13 residues in the CDR3. Between the trimmed V and J ends, which lost 2 bases and 6 bases, there was a span of 7 bases. CDR3 residues: CASSIFGSGELFF. DNA of the CDR3: TGTGCCAGTAGTATATTCGGGTCCGGGGAGCTGTTTTTT.

To note about this clonotype: A read error may be the cause here, since a much bigger clone is one base away. This rearrangement joins TRBV7-8 to TRBJ2-2; 15 nucleotides line up with TRBD2. The CDR3 extends over 18 amino acids. The germline gives CDR1 SGHVS, CDR2 FQNEAQ. In DNA, the CDR3 is TGTGCCAGCAGCACCCGGACTAGCGGGGGGGAAAACACCGAGGAGCTGTTTTTT. This gives the protein CASSTRTSGGENTEELFF.

This clonotype was picked up many times. This chain joins TRBV7-9 and TRBJ2-3, with 8 bases fitting TRBD2. V dropped 5 bases and J dropped 2; count of bases not matched to a gene: 12. The CDR3 is 17 amino acids. CDR1 is SEHNR and CDR2 is FQNEAQ in the germline V gene (reference sequence). Here the CDR3 reads CASSSTAAGANTDTQYF. The CDR3 DNA reads TGTGCCAGCAGCAGCACGGCAGCGGGGGCCAACACAGATACGCAGTATTTT. Looking up the rest from reference TRBV7-9 and TRBJ2-3 gives the full variable domain: DTGVSQNPRHKITKRGQNVTFRCDPISEHNRLYWYRQTLGQGPEFLTYFQNEAQLEKSRLLSDRFSAERPKGSFSTLEIQRTEQGDSAMYLCASSSTAAGANTDTQYFGPGTRLTVL.

Comment on this clonotype: Compared with germline, one end of the junction differs, possibly owing to a read error. The chain carries TRBV7-2 and TRBJ2-3; no firm D call. The CDR3 contains 12 residues. In germline, CDR1 is SGHTA, CDR2 FQGNSA. In DNA form, the CDR3 reads TGTGCCAACAGCCCCCAATCAGATACGCAGTATTTT. Translating it yields CANSPQSDTQYF. The whole variable domain, filled in from reference TRBV7-2 and TRBJ2-3, reads GAGVSQSPSNKVTEKGKDVELRCDPISGHTALYWYRQSLGQGLEFLIYFQGNSAPDKSGLPSDRFSAERTGGSVSTLTIQRTQQEDSAVYLCANSPQSDTQYFGPGTRLTVL.

The gene calls are TRBV29-1 and TRBJ1-4, with 8 nucleotides matching TRBD1. Germline values: CDR1 SQVTM, CDR2 ANQGSEA. CDR3 size: 11 residues. V lost 6 bases and J lost 14; bases outside the gene matches: 8. The CDR3 sequence: CSVPGQGGLFF. The CDR3 region has the DNA TGCAGCGTGCCCGGACAGGGAGGGCTGTTTTTT.

This clonotype was recorded a few times. J is TRBJ2-2 and V is TRBV7-2, with D unresolved. Trimming left V 1 base short and J 0 bases short, with 15 bases between. The V gene's germline CDR1 is SGHTA and CDR2 FQGNSA. This CDR3 spans 18 amino acids. The CDR3 coding sequence is TGTGCCAGCAGCTTAGAAAGGTCACAGAGCCCGAACACCGGGGAGCTGTTTTTT. This sequence encodes CASSLERSQSPNTGELFF. Drawing the rest from reference TRBV7-2 and TRBJ2-2, the complete variable domain is GAGVSQSPSNKVTEKGKDVELRCDPISGHTALYWYRQSLGQGLEFLIYFQGNSAPDKSGLPSDRFSAERTGGSVSTLTIQRTQQEDSAVYLCASSLERSQSPNTGELFFGEGSRLTVL.

This clonotype occurred a few times. This chain joins TRBV10-2 and TRBJ2-7; the match to TRBD1 covers 8 bases. This CDR3 has 13 residues. The V and J ends lost 1 base and 4 bases, in that order; junction bases with no gene match: 0. The V gene's germline CDR1 is WSHSY and CDR2 SAAADI. The CDR3 DNA reads as TGCGCCAGCAGTGAGTACAGGGGGTACGAGCAGTACTTC. Protein product: CASSEYRGYEQYF.

The chain employs TRBV6-2 or TRBV6-3 and TRBJ1-5; D perhaps matches TRBD1 (5 bases). The V end lost 1 base, the J end lost 6 bases, and 13 bases lay between the germline ends. Looked up from germline, CDR1 is MNHEY and CDR2 is SVGEGT. This CDR3 spans 15 amino acids. CDR3: CASSYWDPQGQPQHF. Written as DNA, the CDR3 is TGTGCCAGCAGTTACTGGGACCCTCAGGGTCAGCCCCAGCATTTT.

The rearrangement uses TRBV28 and TRBJ2-1; D is perhaps TRBD2 (6 bases). The CDR3 totals 13 residues. Per germline, CDR1 MDHEN and CDR2 SYDVKM. The germline V and J ends were trimmed by 6 bases and 4 bases, with 10 bases remaining between them. The CDR3 DNA reads TGTGCCAGCAGGCGGGACCTATACAATGAGCAGTTCTTC. Translation: CASRRDLYNEQFF.

The chain has TRBV28 and TRBJ1-2, with a possible D match to TRBD1 (5 bases). The V end was cut by 5 bases, the J end by 2 bases, with 18 bases between. Per germline, CDR1 MDHEN and CDR2 SYDVKM. The length of the CDR3 is 16 residues. This chain's CDR3 is CASSPPLRGPNYGYTF. The CDR3 nucleotides are TGTGCCAGCAGTCCACCCCTCCGGGGACCCAACTATGGCTACACCTTC.

CDR3 region: CASSQPDAIGEQFF. The CDR3 DNA reads TGTGCCAGCAGCCAACCCGACGCCATAGGGGAGCAGTTCTTC. The chain carries TRBV4-2 and TRBJ2-1; D is unclear. V lost 2 bases to trimming and J lost 10 bases, with 15 bases between them. The CDR3 totals 14 residues. The germline gives CDR1 LGHNA, CDR2 YNFKEQ.

The chain employs TRBV4-2 and TRBJ2-1; TRBD1 matches at 12 bases. This CDR3 has 19 residues. The ends lost 0 bases at V and 0 bases at J; junction bases unmatched: 6. CDR1 is LGHNA and CDR2 is YNFKEQ in the germline V gene. CDR3 amino acids: CASSQEWDRGLSSYNEQFF. The CDR3 DNA sequence: TGTGCCAGCAGCCAAGAATGGGACAGGGGGCTCAGCTCCTACAATGAGCAGTTCTTC.

In this sample, this clonotype turned up a few times. V is TRBV2 and J is TRBJ2-1; perhaps TRBD1 as D (6 bases). Germline loops: CDR1 SNHLY, CDR2 FYNNEI. Trimming removed 1 base from V and 7 bases from J, with 23 bases in between. This CDR3 comprises 18 residues. The CDR3 here is CASSEVLRSRGSRNEQFF. CDR3 nucleotide sequence: TGTGCCAGCAGTGAAGTTCTCAGGTCGAGGGGGTCCAGAAATGAGCAGTTCTTC.

In this sample, this clonotype turned up a few times. This rearrangement joins TRBV12-3 or TRBV12-4 to TRBJ1-5; 10 bases agree with TRBD1. This CDR3 contains 17 residues. V shed 7 bases and J 2 bases; nucleotides not matched to a gene: 11. The DNA for the CDR3 is TGTGCCAGCACGCTGGGGACAGGGGCTGGGGGCAATCAGCCCCAGCATTTT. Its protein product is CASTLGTGAGGNQPQHF.